The 9 T cell receptor beta chains listed next were all sequenced from one sample in a study of CD8 T cells in ankylosing spondylitis. Study-wide findings and caveats: In ankylosing spondylitis blood, a motif of 7 to 9 highly homologous TCR beta variants appeared characteristic.

No antigen has been assigned to these receptors. TCRdb fed the 5' RACE reads into MiXCR, producing one record per CDR3 protein. The sample has over 450,000 distinct CDR3 sequences; roughly 12% are singletons. Sequenced sample: blood, either unsorted or a sorted T cell fraction (not recorded which). The receptors were gathered from a male donor with ankylosing spondylitis.

The V and J genes are TRBV3-1 and TRBJ2-2; 10 bases map to TRBD1. The CDR3 extends over 16 amino acids. CDR1 and CDR2 (germline): LGHDT, YNNKEL (reference sequence). V was clipped by 1 base and J by 7 bases; unmatched bases: 6. In DNA form, the CDR3 reads TGTGCCAGCAGCCAAGGACAGGGGGCATATGGCGGGGAGCTGTTTTTT. Its protein is CASSQGQGAYGGELFF.

The chain couples TRBV7-8 to TRBJ2-1, with TRBD1 matching 9 bases. CDR1 SGHVS and CDR2 FQNEAQ come from the germline V gene. V was clipped by 3 bases and J by 9 bases; unmatched bases: 6. This CDR3 spans 14 amino acids. DNA for the CDR3: TGTGCCAGCAGCTTCCGGGACAGGGCGGTTGAGCAGTTCTTC. Translation gives CASSFRDRAVEQFF.

This clonotype appeared many times. The V call is TRBV11-2, the J call TRBJ2-7, with D possibly matching TRBD2 (6 bases). The CDR3 runs to 14 residues. The V gene's germline CDR1 is SGHAT and CDR2 FQNNGV. V was trimmed by 1 base and J by 4 bases, leaving 11 bases between them. CDR3: CASSLVSGPYEQYF. For the CDR3, the DNA is TGTGCCAGCAGCTTAGTTAGCGGACCTTACGAGCAGTACTTC.

The chain has TRBV6-1 and TRBJ1-5; 7 bases are shared with TRBD1. Germline V CDR1 and CDR2: MNHNS, SASEGT. CDR3 length: 17 residues. V shed 4 bases, J shed 1 base, and the junction held 10 bases outside the gene matches. The CDR3 DNA is TGTGCCAGCAGTGGGGGAGTGAGGGGGCGAAGCAATCAGCCCCAGCATTTT. It translates to CASSGGVRGRSNQPQHF.

Written as DNA, the CDR3 is TGCAGTGCTAGGACCCCCGGACAGGACGGCTACACCTTC. Amino acids: CSARTPGQDGYTF. V gene TRBV20-1 combines with J gene TRBJ1-2; TRBD1 matches 7 bases. Unmatched junction bases numbered 9, after V lost 3 bases and J lost 8 bases. The CDR3 runs to 13 residues. The germline gives CDR1 DFQATT, CDR2 SNEGSKA (reference sequence).

The chain employs TRBV6-6 and TRBJ1-5; no firm D call. In germline, CDR1 is MNHNY, CDR2 SVGAGI (reference sequence). This CDR3 spans 13 amino acids. Between the trimmed V and J ends, which lost 2 bases and 4 bases, there was a span of 6 bases. CDR3: CASSYAGNQPQHF. The DNA of the CDR3 is TGTGCCAGCAGTTACGCAGGTAATCAGCCCCAGCATTTT.

This clonotype has at least ten counts. The J gene is TRBJ2-1, the V gene TRBV11-2, with 8 bases matching TRBD2. J lost 1 base, V lost 7 bases, and 12 bases had no gene match. The CDR3 extends over 17 amino acids. Germline-derived CDR1 and CDR2 are SGHAT and FQNNGV. CDR3 nucleotide sequence: TGTGCCAGCAACAAAAGGGCGGGCGGGAGGTCCTACAATGAGCAGTTCTTC. Encoded protein: CASNKRAGGRSYNEQFF.

The rearrangement links TRBV2 to TRBJ2-2, with 9 bases aligning to TRBD2. V was pared by 6 bases and J by 5 bases, with 16 bases of the junction left unmatched. Germline values: CDR1 SNHLY, CDR2 FYNNEI. The length of the CDR3 is 18 residues. The DNA of the CDR3 is TGTGCCAGCAGCGTCCTTGGCGGGAGGGCCAGGGGGACCGGGGAGCTGTTTTTT. It yields the protein CASSVLGGRARGTGELFF.

This clonotype was picked up a small number of times. The V and J genes are TRBV5-6 and TRBJ1-4; D unclear. V lost 0 bases to trimming and J lost 0 bases, with 3 bases between them. Germline CDR1 SGHDT, CDR2 YYEEEE. The CDR3 extends over 14 amino acids. CDR3 coding DNA: TGTGCCAGCAGCTTGGTAGCAACTAATGAAAAACTGTTTTTT. As protein: CASSLVATNEKLFF.